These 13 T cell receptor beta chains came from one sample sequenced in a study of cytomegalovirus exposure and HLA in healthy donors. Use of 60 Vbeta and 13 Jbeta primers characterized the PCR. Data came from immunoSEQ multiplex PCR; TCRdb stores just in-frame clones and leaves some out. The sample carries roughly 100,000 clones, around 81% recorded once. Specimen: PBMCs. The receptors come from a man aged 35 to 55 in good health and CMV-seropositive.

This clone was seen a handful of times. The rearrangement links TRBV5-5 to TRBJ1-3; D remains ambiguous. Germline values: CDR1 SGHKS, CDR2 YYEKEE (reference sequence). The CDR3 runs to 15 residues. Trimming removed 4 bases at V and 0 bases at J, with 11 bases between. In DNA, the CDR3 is TGTGCCAGCAGCGCGTTCGGGAGCTCTGGAAACACCATATATTTT. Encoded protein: CASSAFGSSGNTIYF.

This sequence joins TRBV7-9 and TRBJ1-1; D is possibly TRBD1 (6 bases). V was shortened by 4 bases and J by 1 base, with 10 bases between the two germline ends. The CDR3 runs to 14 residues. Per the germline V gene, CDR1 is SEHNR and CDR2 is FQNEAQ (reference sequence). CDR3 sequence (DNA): TGTGCCAGCAGCTGGGGACACCCGAACACTGAAGCTTTCTTT. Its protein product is CASSWGHPNTEAFF.

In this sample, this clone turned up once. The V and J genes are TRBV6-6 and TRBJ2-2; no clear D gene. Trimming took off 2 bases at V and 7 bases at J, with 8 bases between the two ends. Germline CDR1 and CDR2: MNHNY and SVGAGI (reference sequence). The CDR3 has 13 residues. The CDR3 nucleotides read TGTGCCAGCAGTTACGCGATTAGCGGGGAGCTGTTTTTT. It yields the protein CASSYAISGELFF.

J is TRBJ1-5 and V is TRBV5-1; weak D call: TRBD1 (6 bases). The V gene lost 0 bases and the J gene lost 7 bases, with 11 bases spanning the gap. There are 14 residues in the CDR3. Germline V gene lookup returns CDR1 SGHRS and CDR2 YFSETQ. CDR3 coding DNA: TGCGCCAGCAGCTTGGCAGGGCAGGGGCAGCCCCAGCATTTT. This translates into CASSLAGQGQPQHF. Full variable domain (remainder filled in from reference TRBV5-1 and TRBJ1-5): KAGVTQTPRYLIKTRGQQVTLSCSPISGHRSVSWYQQTPGQGLQFLFEYFSETQRNKGNFPGRFSGRQFSNSRSEMNVSTLELGDSALYLCASSLAGQGQPQHFGDGTRLSIL.

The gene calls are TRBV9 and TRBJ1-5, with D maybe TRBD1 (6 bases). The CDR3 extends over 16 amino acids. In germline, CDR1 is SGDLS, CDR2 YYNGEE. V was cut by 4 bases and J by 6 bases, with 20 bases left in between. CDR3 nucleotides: TGTGCCAGCAGCTTTCGACAGGTTGGATTCCGTCAGCCCCAGCATTTT. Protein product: CASSFRQVGFRQPQHF.

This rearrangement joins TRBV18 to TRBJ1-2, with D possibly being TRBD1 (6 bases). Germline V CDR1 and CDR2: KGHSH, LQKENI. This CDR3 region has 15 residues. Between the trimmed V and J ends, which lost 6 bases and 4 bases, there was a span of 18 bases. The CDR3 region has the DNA TGTGCCAGCTCTCCCCAGGGGCTGGCGACCTATGGCTACACCTTC. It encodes CASSPQGLATYGYTF.

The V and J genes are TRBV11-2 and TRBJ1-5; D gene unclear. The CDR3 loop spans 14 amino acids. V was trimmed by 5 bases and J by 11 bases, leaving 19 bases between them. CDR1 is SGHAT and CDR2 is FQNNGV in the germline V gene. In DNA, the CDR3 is TGTGCCAGCAGCCCAACCCGTGATTTATTAGCCCAGCATTTT. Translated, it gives CASSPTRDLLAQHF.

The CDR3 nucleotides are TGTGCCAGCAGCTTAATGTGGGGCAGGGGGGAAGAACTGTTTTTT. This sequence encodes CASSLMWGRGEELFF. The chain links TRBV11-2 to TRBJ1-4; 7 bases agree with TRBD1. Germline lookup yields CDR1 SGHAT and CDR2 FQNNGV. Trimming cost V 2 bases and J 12 bases; bases outside gene matches: 12. The CDR3 has 15 amino acids. Full variable domain (missing parts from reference TRBV11-2 and TRBJ1-4): EAGVAQSPRYKIIEKRQSVAFWCNPISGHATLYWYQQILGQGPKLLIQFQNNGVVDDSQLPKDRFSAERLKGVDSTLKIQPAKLEDSAVYLCASSLMWGRGEELFFGSGTQLSVL.

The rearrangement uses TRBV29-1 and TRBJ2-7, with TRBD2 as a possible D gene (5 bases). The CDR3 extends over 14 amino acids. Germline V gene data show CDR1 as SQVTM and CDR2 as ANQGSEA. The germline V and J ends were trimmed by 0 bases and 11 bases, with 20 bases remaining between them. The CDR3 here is CSVEETGRFTREYF. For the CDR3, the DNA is TGCAGCGTTGAAGAAACGGGGAGATTCACCCGGGAGTACTTC.

The CDR3 coding sequence is TGTGCCACCAGACCAGGGGGCGGGATGAACACTGAAGCTTTCTTT. As protein: CATRPGGGMNTEAFF. The V and J genes are TRBV6-5 and TRBJ1-1; TRBD1 agrees at 8 bases. The germline V gene has CDR1 MNHEY and CDR2 SVGAGI. This CDR3 region has 15 residues. J gave up 0 bases and V 10 bases, and 10 bases lay outside the gene matches.

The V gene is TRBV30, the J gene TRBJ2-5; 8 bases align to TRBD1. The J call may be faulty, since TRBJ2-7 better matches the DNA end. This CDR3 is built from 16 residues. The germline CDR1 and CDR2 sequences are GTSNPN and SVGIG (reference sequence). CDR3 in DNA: TGTGCCTGGAGCTTTCCGGGACAGGTACCCTCCTACGAGCAGTACTTC. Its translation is CAWSFPGQVPSYEQYF.

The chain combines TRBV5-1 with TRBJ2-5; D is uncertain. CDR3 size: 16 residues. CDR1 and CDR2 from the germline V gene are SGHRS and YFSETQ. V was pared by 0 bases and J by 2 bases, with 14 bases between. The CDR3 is CASSLEAGRFQETQYF. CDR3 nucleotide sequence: TGCGCCAGCAGCTTGGAAGCAGGCCGTTTTCAAGAGACCCAGTACTTC.

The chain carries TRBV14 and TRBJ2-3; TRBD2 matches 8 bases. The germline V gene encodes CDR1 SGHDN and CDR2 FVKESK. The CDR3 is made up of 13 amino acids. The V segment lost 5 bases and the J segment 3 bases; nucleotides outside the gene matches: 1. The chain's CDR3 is CASSLAGTDTQYF. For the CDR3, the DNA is TGTGCCAGCAGCTTAGCGGGGACAGATACGCAGTATTTT.